This TCR beta chain was found in a study of CD8 T cells in ankylosing spondylitis. Study-level findings and limits: Those disease-linked clones were CD8+; they were also relatively rare in peripheral blood. Earlier reports found some motif variants in synovial fluid and blood in reactive arthritis. Reports say disease-linked clones showed up significantly more in matched ankylosing spondylitis synovial fluid. What seemed typical of ankylosing spondylitis blood was a TCR beta motif built from under 10 highly homologous variants.

This clonotype was counted ten times or more. The antigen is undetermined. CDR3 length: 18 residues. CDR1 PRHDT and CDR2 FYEKMQ come from the germline V gene (reference sequence). The ends were cut back, 0 bases at V and 8 bases at J, with 25 bases in the middle. Library preparation for TCR beta used quantitative 5'-RACE with molecular barcodes. TCRdb passed the 5' RACE reads through MiXCR, listing each CDR3 protein once. The data hold some 200,000 distinct CDR3 sequences, with 7% to 8% observed a single time. The sample comprised blood, either unsorted or a sorted T cell fraction (not recorded which). This chain joins TRBV13 and TRBJ1-2; D may be TRBD1 (5 bases). The origin of this receptor is a male donor with ankylosing spondylitis. The CDR3 nucleotides are TGTGCCAGCAGCTTAGGCCTGGTTATGCCAGGGCCAGGTAGCGGCTACACCTTC. Protein product: CASSLGLVMPGPGSGYTF.